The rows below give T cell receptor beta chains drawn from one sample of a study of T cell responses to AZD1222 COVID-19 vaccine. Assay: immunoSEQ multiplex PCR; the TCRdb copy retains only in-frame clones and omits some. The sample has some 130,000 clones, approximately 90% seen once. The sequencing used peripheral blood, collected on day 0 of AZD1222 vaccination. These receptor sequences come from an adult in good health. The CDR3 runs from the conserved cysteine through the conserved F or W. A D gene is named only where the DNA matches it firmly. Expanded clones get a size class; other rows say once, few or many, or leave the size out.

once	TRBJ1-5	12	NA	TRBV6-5	TGTGCCAGCAGTCAACCTAATCAGCCCCAGCATTTT	CASSQPNQPQHF
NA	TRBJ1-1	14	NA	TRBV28	TGTGCCAGCAGTATCGTGACCCCGAACACTGAAGCTTTCTTT	CASSIVTPNTEAFF
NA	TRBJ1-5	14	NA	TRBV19	TGTGCCAGTAGGATGTCCTATAGCAATCAGCCCCAGCATTTT	CASRMSYSNQPQHF
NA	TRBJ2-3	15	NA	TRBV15	TGTGCCACCAGCCACACAGCGGGTGGCACAGATACGCAGTATTTT	CATSHTAGGTDTQYF
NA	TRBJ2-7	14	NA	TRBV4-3	TGCGCCAGCAGCCCAGGACTCCTTTCATACGAGCAGTACTTC	CASSPGLLSYEQYF
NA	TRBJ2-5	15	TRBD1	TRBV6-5	TGTGCCAGCACCTTGGGACAGGGGAGAGGCGAGACCCAGTACTTC	CASTLGQGRGETQYF
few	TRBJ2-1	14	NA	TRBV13	TGTGCCACCAACAGCCTCGGAAACTACAATGAGCAGTTCTTC	CATNSLGNYNEQFF
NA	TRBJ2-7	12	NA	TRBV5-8	TGTGCCAGCAGCCTCGGAACCCTCGAGCAGTACTTC	CASSLGTLEQYF
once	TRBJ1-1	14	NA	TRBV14	TGTGCCAGCAGCCAAGTCAGGGGTGACACTGAAGCTTTCTTT	CASSQVRGDTEAFF
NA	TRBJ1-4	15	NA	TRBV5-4	TGTGCCAGCAGCGGCCGGGACCTAGAGGGTGAAAAACTGTTTTTT	CASSGRDLEGEKLFF
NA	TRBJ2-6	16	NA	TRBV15	TGTGCCACCAGCAGACAGGGGAGCTCCGGGGCCAACGTCCTGACTTTC	CATSRQGSSGANVLTF
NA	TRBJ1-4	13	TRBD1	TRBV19	TGTGCCAGTAGTATGGGACAGAATGAAAAACTGTTTTTT	CASSMGQNEKLFF